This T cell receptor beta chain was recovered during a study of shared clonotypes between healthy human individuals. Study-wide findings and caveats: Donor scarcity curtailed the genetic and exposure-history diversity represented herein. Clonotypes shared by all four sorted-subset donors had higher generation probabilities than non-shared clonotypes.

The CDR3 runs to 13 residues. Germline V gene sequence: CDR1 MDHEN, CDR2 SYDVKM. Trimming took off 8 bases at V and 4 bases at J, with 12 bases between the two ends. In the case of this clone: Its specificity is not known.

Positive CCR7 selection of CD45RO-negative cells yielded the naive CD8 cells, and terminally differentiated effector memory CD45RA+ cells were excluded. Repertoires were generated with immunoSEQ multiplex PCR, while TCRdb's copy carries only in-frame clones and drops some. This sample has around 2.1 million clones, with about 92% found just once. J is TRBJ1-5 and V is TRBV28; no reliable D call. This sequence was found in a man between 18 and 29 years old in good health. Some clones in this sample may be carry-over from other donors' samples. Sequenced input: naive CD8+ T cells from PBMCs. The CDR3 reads CASVKGLNQPQHF. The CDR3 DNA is TGTGCCAGCGTCAAAGGACTTAATCAGCCCCAGCATTTT.